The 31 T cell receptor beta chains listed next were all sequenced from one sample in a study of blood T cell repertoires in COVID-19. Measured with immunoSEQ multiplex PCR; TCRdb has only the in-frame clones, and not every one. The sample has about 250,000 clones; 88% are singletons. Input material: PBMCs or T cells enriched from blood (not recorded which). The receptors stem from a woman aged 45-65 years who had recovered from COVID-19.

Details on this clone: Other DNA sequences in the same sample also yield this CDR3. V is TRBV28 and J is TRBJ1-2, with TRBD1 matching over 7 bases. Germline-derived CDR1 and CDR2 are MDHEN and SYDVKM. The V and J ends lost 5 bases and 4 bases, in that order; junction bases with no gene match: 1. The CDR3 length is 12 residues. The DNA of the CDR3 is TGTGCCAGCAGTCCAGGGGGCTATGGCTACACCTTC. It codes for CASSPGGYGYTF.

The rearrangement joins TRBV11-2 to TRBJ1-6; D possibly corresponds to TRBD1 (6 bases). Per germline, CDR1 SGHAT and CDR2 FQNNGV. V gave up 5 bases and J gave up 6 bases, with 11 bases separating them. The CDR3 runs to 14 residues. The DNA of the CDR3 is TGTGCCAGCAGCAGGGGGACGGTTAATTCACCCCTCCACTTT. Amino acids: CASSRGTVNSPLHF.

CDR3 loop: CASSSETSGDTDTQYF. The DNA of the CDR3 is TGTGCCAGCAGCTCTGAGACTAGCGGAGACACAGATACGCAGTATTTT. The chain has TRBV11-2 and TRBJ2-3; 9 bases match TRBD2. Germline V CDR1 and CDR2: SGHAT, FQNNGV. This CDR3 contains 16 residues. With 4 bases clipped from V and 2 bases from J, the junction kept 7 bases outside the gene matches.

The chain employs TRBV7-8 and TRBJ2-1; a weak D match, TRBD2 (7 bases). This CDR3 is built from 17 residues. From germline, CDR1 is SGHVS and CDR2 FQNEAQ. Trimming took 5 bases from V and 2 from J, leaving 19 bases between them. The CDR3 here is CASSDPGGGNTYNEQFF. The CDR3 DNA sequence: TGTGCCAGCAGCGATCCGGGGGGCGGGAATACCTACAATGAGCAGTTCTTC.

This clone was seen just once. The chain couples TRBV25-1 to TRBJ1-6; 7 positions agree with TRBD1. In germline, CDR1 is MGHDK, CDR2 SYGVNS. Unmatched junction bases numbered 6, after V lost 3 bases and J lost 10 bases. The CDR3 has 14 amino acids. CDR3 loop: CASSDDRAASPLHF. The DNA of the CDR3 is TGTGCCAGCAGTGATGACAGGGCTGCCTCACCCCTCCACTTT.

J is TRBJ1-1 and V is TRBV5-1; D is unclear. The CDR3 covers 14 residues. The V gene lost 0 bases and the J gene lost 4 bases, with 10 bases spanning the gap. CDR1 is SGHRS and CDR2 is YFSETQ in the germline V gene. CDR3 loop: CASSLGGPFTEAFF. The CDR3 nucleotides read TGCGCCAGCAGCTTGGGAGGGCCTTTCACTGAAGCTTTCTTT.

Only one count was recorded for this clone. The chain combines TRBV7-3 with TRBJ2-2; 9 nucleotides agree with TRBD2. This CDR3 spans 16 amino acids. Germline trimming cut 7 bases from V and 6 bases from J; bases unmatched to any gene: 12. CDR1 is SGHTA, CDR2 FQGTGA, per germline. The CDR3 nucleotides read TGTGCCAGCAATCCCGGCCGGCTAGCGGGACCCGGGGAGCTGTTTTTT. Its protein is CASNPGRLAGPGELFF.

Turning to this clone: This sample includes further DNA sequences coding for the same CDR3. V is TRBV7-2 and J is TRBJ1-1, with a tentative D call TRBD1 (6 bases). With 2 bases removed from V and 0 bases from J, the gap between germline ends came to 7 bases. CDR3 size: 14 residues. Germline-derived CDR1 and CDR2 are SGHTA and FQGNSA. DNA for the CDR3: TGTGCCAGCAGCTTACAGGGGATGAACACTGAAGCTTTCTTT. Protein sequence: CASSLQGMNTEAFF.

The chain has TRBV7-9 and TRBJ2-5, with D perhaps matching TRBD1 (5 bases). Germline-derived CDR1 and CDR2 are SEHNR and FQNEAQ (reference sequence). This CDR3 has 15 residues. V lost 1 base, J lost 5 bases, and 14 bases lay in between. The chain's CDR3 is CASSLGTHHGETQYF. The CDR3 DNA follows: TGTGCCAGCAGCTTAGGGACACATCATGGGGAGACCCAGTACTTC.

Here the CDR3 reads CASSSDLYEDTEAFF. In DNA form, the CDR3 reads TGTGCCAGCAGCTCCGACCTTTACGAGGACACTGAAGCTTTCTTT. The chain joins TRBV7-2 to TRBJ1-1; D ambiguous. The CDR3 length is 15 residues. Germline CDR1 SGHTA, CDR2 FQGNSA. The germline V and J ends were trimmed by 4 bases and 3 bases, with 15 bases remaining between them.

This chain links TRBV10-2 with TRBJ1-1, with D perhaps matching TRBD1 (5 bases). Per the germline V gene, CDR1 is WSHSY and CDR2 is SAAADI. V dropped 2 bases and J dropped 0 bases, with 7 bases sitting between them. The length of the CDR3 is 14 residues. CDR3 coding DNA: TGCGCCAGCAGTGAGAGGGGAATGAACACTGAAGCTTTCTTT. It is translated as CASSERGMNTEAFF.

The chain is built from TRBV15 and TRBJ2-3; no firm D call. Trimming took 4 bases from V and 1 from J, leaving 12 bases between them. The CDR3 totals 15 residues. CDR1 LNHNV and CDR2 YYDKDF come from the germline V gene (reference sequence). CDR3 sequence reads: CATSIYGVGTDTQYF. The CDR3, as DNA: TGTGCCACCAGCATCTACGGAGTAGGCACAGATACGCAGTATTTT. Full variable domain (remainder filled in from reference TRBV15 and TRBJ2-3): DAMVIQNPRYQVTQFGKPVTLSCSQTLNHNVMYWYQQKSSQAPKLLFHYYDKDFNNEADTPDNFQSRRPNTSFCFLDIRSPGLGDTAMYLCATSIYGVGTDTQYFGPGTRLTVL.

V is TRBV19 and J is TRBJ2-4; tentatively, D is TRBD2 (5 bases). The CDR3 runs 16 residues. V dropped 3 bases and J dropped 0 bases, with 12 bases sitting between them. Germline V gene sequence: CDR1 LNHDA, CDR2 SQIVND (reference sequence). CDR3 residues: CASSMSDSLAKNIQYF. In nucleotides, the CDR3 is TGTGCCAGTAGTATGTCGGACTCTTTAGCCAAAAACATTCAGTACTTC. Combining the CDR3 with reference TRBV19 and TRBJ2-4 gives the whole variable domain DGGITQSPKYLFRKEGQNVTLSCEQNLNHDAMYWYRQDPGQGLRLIYYSQIVNDFQKGDIAEGYSVSREKKESFPLTVTSAQKNPTAFYLCASSMSDSLAKNIQYFGAGTRLSVL.

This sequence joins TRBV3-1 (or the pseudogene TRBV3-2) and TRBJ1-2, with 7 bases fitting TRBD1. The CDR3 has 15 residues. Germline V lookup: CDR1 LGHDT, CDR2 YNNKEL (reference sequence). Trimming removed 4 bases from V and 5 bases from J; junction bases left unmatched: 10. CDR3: CASSPNDRVRYGYTF. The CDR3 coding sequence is TGTGCCAGCAGCCCAAACGACAGGGTCAGGTATGGCTACACCTTC.

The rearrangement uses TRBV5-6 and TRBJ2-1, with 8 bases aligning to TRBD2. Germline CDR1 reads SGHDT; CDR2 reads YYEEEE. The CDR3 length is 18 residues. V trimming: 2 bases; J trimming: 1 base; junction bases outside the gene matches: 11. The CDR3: CASSLRSSGSYSYNEQFF. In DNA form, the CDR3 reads TGTGCCAGCAGCTTAAGGTCCAGCGGGAGTTATTCCTACAATGAGCAGTTCTTC.

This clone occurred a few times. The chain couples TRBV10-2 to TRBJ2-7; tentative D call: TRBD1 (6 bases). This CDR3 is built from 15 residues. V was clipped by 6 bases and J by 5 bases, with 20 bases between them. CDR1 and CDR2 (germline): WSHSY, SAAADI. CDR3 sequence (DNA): TGCGCCAGCAGGGGGACCGACAGGAGGTTCCACGAGCAGTACTTC. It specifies CASRGTDRRFHEQYF.

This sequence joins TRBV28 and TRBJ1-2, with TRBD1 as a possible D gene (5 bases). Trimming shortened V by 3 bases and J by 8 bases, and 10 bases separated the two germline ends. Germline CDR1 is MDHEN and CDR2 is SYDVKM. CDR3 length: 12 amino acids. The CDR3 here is CASSLGGWGYTF. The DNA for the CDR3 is TGTGCCAGCAGTTTGGGGGGTTGGGGCTACACCTTC.

CDR3 sequence reads: CASSPGMAGQPQHF. For the CDR3, the DNA is TGTGCCAGCAGCCCTGGTATGGCAGGCCAGCCCCAGCATTTT. The genes are TRBV13 and TRBJ1-5; D call uncertain. With 5 bases removed from V and 7 bases from J, the gap between germline ends came to 15 bases. The CDR3 is made up of 14 amino acids. Germline assignment: CDR1 PRHDT and CDR2 FYEKMQ (reference sequence).

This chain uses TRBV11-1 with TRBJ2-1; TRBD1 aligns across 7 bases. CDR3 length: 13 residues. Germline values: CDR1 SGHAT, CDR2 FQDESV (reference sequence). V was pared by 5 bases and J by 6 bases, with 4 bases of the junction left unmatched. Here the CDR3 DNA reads TGTGCCAGCAGCGTGGGACAGCTCAATGAGCAGTTCTTC. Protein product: CASSVGQLNEQFF.

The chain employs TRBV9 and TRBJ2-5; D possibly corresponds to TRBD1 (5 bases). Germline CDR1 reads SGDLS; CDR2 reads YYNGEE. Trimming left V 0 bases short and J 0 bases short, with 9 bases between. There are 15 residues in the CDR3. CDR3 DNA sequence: TGTGCCAGCAGCGTAGGGTTAGGGGACCAAGAGACCCAGTACTTC. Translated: CASSVGLGDQETQYF.

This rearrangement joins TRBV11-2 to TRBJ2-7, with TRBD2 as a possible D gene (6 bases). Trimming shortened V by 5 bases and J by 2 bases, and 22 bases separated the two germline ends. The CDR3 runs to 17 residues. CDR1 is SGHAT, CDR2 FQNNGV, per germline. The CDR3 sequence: CASSRGTLGRGAYEQYF. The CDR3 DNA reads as TGTGCCAGCAGCCGAGGGACTTTAGGGCGTGGGGCCTACGAGCAGTACTTC. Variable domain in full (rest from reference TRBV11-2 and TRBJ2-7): EAGVAQSPRYKIIEKRQSVAFWCNPISGHATLYWYQQILGQGPKLLIQFQNNGVVDDSQLPKDRFSAERLKGVDSTLKIQPAKLEDSAVYLCASSRGTLGRGAYEQYFGPGTRLTVT.

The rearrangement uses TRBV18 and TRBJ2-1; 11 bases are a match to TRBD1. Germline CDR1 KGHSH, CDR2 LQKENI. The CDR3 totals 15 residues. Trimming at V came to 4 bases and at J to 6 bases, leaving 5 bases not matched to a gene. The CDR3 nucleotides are TGTGCCAGCTCACTGGACAGGGGGCCTCTCAATGAGCAGTTCTTC. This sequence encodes CASSLDRGPLNEQFF.

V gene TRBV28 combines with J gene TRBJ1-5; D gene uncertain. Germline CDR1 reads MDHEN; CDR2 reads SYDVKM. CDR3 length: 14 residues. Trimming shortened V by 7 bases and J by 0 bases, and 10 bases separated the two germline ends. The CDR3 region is CASIWAYSNQPQHF. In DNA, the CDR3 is TGTGCCAGCATATGGGCGTATAGCAATCAGCCCCAGCATTTT.

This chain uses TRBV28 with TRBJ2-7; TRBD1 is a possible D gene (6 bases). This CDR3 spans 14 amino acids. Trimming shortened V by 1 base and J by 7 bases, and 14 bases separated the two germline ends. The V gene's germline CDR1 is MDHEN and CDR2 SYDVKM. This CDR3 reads CASSLFQSGVEQYF. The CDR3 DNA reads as TGTGCCAGCAGTTTATTTCAGTCAGGGGTTGAGCAGTACTTC. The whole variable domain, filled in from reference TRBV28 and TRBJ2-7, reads DVKVTQSSRYLVKRTGEKVFLECVQDMDHENMFWYRQDPGLGLRLIYFSYDVKMKEKGDIPEGYSVSREKKERFSLILESASTNQTSMYLCASSLFQSGVEQYFGPGTRLTVT.

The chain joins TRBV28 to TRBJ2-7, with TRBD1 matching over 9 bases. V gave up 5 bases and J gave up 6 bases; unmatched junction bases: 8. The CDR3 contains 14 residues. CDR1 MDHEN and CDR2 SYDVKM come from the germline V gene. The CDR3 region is CASSGGTGYGEQYF. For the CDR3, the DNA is TGTGCCAGCAGTGGCGGGACAGGGTATGGCGAGCAGTACTTC.

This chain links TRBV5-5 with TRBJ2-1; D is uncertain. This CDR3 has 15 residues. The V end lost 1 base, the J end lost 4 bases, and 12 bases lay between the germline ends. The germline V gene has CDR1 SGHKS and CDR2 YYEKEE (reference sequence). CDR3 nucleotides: TGTGCCAGCAGCTTGTCCCCAAACGGGTACAATGAGCAGTTCTTC. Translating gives CASSLSPNGYNEQFF.

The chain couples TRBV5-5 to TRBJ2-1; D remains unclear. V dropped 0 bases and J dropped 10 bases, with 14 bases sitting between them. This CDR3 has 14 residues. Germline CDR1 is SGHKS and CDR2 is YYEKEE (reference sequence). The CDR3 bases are TGTGCCAGCAGCTTGGTGAGCACCACGAACGAGCAGTTCTTC. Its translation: CASSLVSTTNEQFF.

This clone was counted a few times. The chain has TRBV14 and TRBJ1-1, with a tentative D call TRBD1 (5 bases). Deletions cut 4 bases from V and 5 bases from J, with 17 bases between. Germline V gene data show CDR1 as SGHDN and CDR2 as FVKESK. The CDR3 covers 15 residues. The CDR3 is CASSPGGGSETEAFF. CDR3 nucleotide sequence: TGTGCCAGCAGCCCTGGCGGGGGGAGTGAAACTGAAGCTTTCTTT.

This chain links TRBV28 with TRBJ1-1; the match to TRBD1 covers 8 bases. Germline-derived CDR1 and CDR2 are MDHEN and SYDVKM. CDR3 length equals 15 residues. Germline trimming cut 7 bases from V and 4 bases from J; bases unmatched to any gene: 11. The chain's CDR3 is CASNDPGGSSTEAFF. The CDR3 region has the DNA TGTGCCAGCAACGACCCAGGGGGCTCCTCCACTGAAGCTTTCTTT.

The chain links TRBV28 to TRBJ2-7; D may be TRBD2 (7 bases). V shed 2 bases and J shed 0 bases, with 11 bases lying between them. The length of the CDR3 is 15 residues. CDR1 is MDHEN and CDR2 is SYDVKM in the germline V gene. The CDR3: CASSLLRGASYEQYF. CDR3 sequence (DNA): TGTGCCAGCAGTTTACTACGGGGGGCCTCCTACGAGCAGTACTTC. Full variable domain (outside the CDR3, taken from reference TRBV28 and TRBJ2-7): DVKVTQSSRYLVKRTGEKVFLECVQDMDHENMFWYRQDPGLGLRLIYFSYDVKMKEKGDIPEGYSVSREKKERFSLILESASTNQTSMYLCASSLLRGASYEQYFGPGTRLTVT.

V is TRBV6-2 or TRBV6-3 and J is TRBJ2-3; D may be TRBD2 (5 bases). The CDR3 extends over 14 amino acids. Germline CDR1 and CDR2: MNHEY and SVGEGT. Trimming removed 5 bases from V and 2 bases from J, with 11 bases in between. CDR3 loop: CASSTGLTTDTQYF. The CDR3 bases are TGTGCCAGCAGTACCGGACTTACCACAGATACGCAGTATTTT.